Listed here is a single T cell receptor beta chain. What it recognizes is unknown. TCR beta cDNA libraries included unique molecular identifiers. TCRdb redid the calling of the PCR reads with MiXCR, one entry per CDR3 protein. The sample has 740,000 or so distinct CDR3 sequences; around 53% are singletons. These data originate in a study of post-analysis software for immune sequencing data. The CDR3 has 13 amino acids. Germline V CDR1 and CDR2: LGHNT, FRNRAP. Trimming shortened V by 3 bases and J by 4 bases, and 7 bases separated the two germline ends. Study-level results: Roughly 5 TRBV segments, including TRBV5-6, TRBV5-1 and TRBV20-1, were more frequent in patients than controls. Normalized Chao1 diversity was significantly lower in multiple sclerosis patients than in controls.

Sequencing was carried out using blood. The source of this sequence is a girl between 10 and 17 years old with multiple sclerosis. The chain combines TRBV12-5 with TRBJ2-1; D remains unclear. The CDR3 here is CASGFRSYNEQFF. In DNA form, the CDR3 reads TGTGCTAGTGGTTTTCGGAGTTACAATGAGCAGTTCTTC.